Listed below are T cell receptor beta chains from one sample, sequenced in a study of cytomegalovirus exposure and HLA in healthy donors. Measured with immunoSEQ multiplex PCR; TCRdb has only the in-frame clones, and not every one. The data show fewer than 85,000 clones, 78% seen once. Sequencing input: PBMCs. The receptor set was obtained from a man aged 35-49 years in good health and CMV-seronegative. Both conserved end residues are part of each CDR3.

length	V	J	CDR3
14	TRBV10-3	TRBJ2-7	CAISDGSFSYEQYF
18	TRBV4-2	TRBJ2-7	CASSQQGTSEGGSYEQYF
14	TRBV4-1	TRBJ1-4	CASSQRSGLEELFF
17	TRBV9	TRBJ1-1	CASSVGAGRGLGTEAFF
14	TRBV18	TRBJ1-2	CASSPAGGNYGYTF
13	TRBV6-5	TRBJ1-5	CASSFRVDQPQHF
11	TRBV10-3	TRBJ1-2	CATQGVYVYTF
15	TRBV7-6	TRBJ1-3	CASSVGQSSGNTIYF
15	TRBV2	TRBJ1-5	CASSVNGQLNQPQHF
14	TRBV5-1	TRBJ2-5	CASSLGQSIETQYF
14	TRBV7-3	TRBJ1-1	CASSLRGGQGEAFF
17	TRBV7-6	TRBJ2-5	CASSSGLAGYLGETQYF
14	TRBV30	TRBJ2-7	CAWSVKQGPYEQYF
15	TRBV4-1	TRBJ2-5	CASSQLVAGGREQYF
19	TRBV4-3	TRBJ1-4	CASSQEAKGQIPTNEKLFF
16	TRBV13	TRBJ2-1	CASSFIQGAQYNEQFF
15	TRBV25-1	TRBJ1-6	CASSAGQGFYSPLHF
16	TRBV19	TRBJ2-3	CASSLPDRGVTDTQYF
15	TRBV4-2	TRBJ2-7	CASSQEKLHGYEQYF
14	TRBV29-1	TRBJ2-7	CSVTSAKSSYEQYF
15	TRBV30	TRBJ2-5	CAWSRAGGYQETQYF
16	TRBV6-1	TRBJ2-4	CASSERSGGAKNIQYF
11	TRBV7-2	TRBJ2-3	CASSFKDTQYF
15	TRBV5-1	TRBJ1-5	CASSLFSGLGQPQHF
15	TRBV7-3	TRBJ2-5	CASSLVSGQGETQYF
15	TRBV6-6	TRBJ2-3	CASSKAGGPLDTQYF
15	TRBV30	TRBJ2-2	CAWSGTSESVGELFF
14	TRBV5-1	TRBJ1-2	CASSFIQGASGYTF
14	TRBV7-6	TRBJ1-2	CASSETGFGYGYTF
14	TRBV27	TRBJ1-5	CASRSQGAFQPQHF
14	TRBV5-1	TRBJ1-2	CASSLPGGDYGYTF
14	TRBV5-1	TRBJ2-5	CASSLEGPQETQYF
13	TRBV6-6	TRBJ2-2	CASCDRNTGELFF
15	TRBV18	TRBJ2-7	CASSSDRGRTYEQYF
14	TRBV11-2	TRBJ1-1	CASSSRFGNTEAFF
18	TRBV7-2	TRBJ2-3	CASSFRRLAGGPGDTQYF
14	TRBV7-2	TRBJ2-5	CASSLGPIQETQYF
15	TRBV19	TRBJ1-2	CASTPGSRESYGYTF
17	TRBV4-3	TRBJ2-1	CASSQDLRLAGDNEQFF
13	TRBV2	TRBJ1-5	CASTDDRDQPQHF
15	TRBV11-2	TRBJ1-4	CASTRDEGAAEKLFF
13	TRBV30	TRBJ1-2	CAWCDRVEYGYTF
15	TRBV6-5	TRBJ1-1	CASSYAGRLNTEAFF
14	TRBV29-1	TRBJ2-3	CSVERSTSTDTQYF
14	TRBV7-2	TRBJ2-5	CASSLDWQSETQYF